One sample yielded the 14 T cell receptor beta chains listed below, sequenced in a study of blood T cell repertoires in COVID-19. The assay was immunoSEQ multiplex PCR, and TCRdb's table has in-frame clones only and misses some. The sample has 210,000 or so clones; 88% are singletons. Sequencing input: peripheral blood. All receptors come from a man between 18 and 35 years old with active or convalescent COVID-19.

This chain joins TRBV27 and TRBJ2-2; maybe TRBD2 (5 bases). The CDR3 extends over 12 amino acids. Germline V lookup: CDR1 MNHEY, CDR2 SMNVEV (reference sequence). The V gene lost 10 bases and the J gene lost 2 bases, with 8 bases spanning the gap. The CDR3 coding sequence is TGTGCCACCGCGGGTAACACCGGGGAGCTGTTTTTT. Its translation: CATAGNTGELFF.

V usage is TRBV5-6 and J usage is TRBJ2-3, with 10 bases aligning to TRBD2. The CDR3 is made up of 15 amino acids. Germline CDR1 and CDR2: SGHDT and YYEEEE. Trimming cost V 2 bases and J 1 base; bases outside gene matches: 1. For the CDR3, the DNA is TGTGCCAGCAGCTTAACTAGCGGGGGCACAGATACGCAGTATTTT. This gives the protein CASSLTSGGTDTQYF. Combining the CDR3 with reference TRBV5-6 and TRBJ2-3 gives the whole variable domain DAGVTQSPTHLIKTRGQQVTLRCSPKSGHDTVSWYQQALGQGPQFIFQYYEEEERQRGNFPDRFSGHQFPNYSSELNVNALLLGDSALYLCASSLTSGGTDTQYFGPGTRLTVL.

This rearrangement joins TRBV19 to TRBJ2-5; the D is unclear. Trimming shortened V by 8 bases and J by 0 bases, and 10 bases separated the two germline ends. The CDR3 covers 13 residues. CDR1 LNHDA and CDR2 SQIVND come from the germline V gene (reference sequence). In nucleotides, the CDR3 is TGTGCCAGTTCTGACACTTACCAAGAGACCCAGTACTTC. Protein: CASSDTYQETQYF.

The J gene is TRBJ2-7, the V gene TRBV29-1; TRBD2 agrees at 10 bases. After removal of 4 bases from V and 6 bases from J, the junction contained 6 bases not matched to a gene. This CDR3 is 13 amino acids long. Germline lookup yields CDR1 SQVTM and CDR2 ANQGSEA. DNA of the CDR3: TGCAGCGTTGGTACTAGCGGGATCGGCGAGCAGTACTTC. Its protein is CSVGTSGIGEQYF.

The chain employs TRBV6-5 and TRBJ2-7; 7 bases agree with TRBD2. V was clipped by 8 bases and J by 0 bases; unmatched bases: 4. Germline V gene data show CDR1 as MNHEY and CDR2 as SVGAGI. The CDR3 totals 13 residues. The CDR3 loop reads CASGEGNSYEQYF. CDR3 nucleotides: TGTGCCAGCGGGGAGGGGAACTCCTACGAGCAGTACTTC.

V is TRBV7-2 and J is TRBJ1-3; TRBD1 aligns across 8 bases. The germline gives CDR1 SGHTA, CDR2 FQGNSA. The CDR3 has 16 residues. With 2 bases clipped from V and 4 bases from J, the junction kept 7 bases outside the gene matches. The CDR3 bases are TGTGCCAGCAGCTTATCATTCAGGGGGCCCGGAAACACCATATATTTT. Residues: CASSLSFRGPGNTIYF.

This sequence joins TRBV3-1 (or the pseudogene TRBV3-2) and TRBJ2-1; 8 nucleotides agree with TRBD1. Germline V gene data show CDR1 as LGHDT and CDR2 as YNNKEL (reference sequence). Losses at the gene ends were 1 base for V and 4 bases for J; bases not matched to a gene: 6. The CDR3 contains 16 residues. For the CDR3, the DNA is TGTGCCAGCAGCCAAGGCGACAGGGGCTCATACAATGAGCAGTTCTTC. Its protein is CASSQGDRGSYNEQFF.

CDR3 residues: CASSLARGQPQHF. The CDR3 nucleotides read TGTGCCAGCAGCTTGGCCCGCGGTCAGCCCCAGCATTTT. The gene calls are TRBV5-6 and TRBJ1-5; unclear D gene. Germline V gene sequence: CDR1 SGHDT, CDR2 YYEEEE. The V gene lost 0 bases and the J gene lost 6 bases, with 7 bases spanning the gap. The length of the CDR3 is 13 residues.

The rearrangement links TRBV5-6 to TRBJ1-1; D possibly corresponds to TRBD1 (5 bases). This CDR3 is 12 amino acids long. Germline-derived CDR1 and CDR2 are SGHDT and YYEEEE. Deletions cut 4 bases from V and 7 bases from J, with 11 bases between. The CDR3 DNA is TGTGCCAGCAGCCAATGGGGCAGTGAAGCTTTCTTT. Translating gives CASSQWGSEAFF.

The rearrangement uses TRBV29-1 and TRBJ1-2; no definite D call. Germline V CDR1 and CDR2: SQVTM, ANQGSEA. V was pared by 4 bases and J by 4 bases, with 13 bases between. The CDR3 consists of 13 residues. CDR3 DNA: TGCAGCGTTGCCGCCGCCCCAGGCTATGGCTACACCTTC. Amino acid sequence: CSVAAAPGYGYTF.

CDR3 DNA: TGTGCCAGCAGCTATTCTAACTACGAGCAGTACTTC. Protein product: CASSYSNYEQYF. The J gene is TRBJ2-7, the V gene TRBV7-9; D remains unclear. Germline V gives CDR1 SEHNR, CDR2 FQNEAQ (reference sequence). Deletions cut 4 bases from V and 3 bases from J, with 7 bases between. This CDR3 contains 12 residues.

This clone was counted between two and nine times. The chain is built from TRBV2 and TRBJ1-1; 8 positions agree with TRBD1. J gave up 0 bases and V 4 bases, and 4 bases lay outside the gene matches. The CDR3 has 15 residues. The germline CDR1 and CDR2 sequences are SNHLY and FYNNEI. CDR3 in amino acids: CASSGRTGLNTEAFF. For the CDR3, the DNA is TGTGCCAGCAGTGGACGGACAGGGTTGAACACTGAAGCTTTCTTT. The entire variable domain, with the rest obtained from reference TRBV2 and TRBJ1-1, is as follows: EPEVTQTPSHQVTQMGQEVILRCVPISNHLYFYWYRQILGQKVEFLVSFYNNEISEKSEIFDDQFSVERPDGSNFTLKIRSTKLEDSAMYFCASSGRTGLNTEAFFGQGTRLTVV.

The rearrangement links TRBV4-2 to TRBJ2-7; TRBD2 agrees at 12 bases. This CDR3 is 19 amino acids long. Per germline, CDR1 LGHNA and CDR2 YNFKEQ. Trimming removed 1 base from V and 6 bases from J; junction bases left unmatched: 16. CDR3 region: CASSQGTREPGLAGAEQYF. DNA for the CDR3: TGTGCCAGCAGCCAAGGCACGAGAGAACCGGGACTAGCGGGCGCCGAGCAGTACTTC.

CDR3 sequence: CASRGAGRVHTEAFF. The CDR3 DNA follows: TGTGCCAGCAGAGGGGCAGGGAGGGTTCATACTGAAGCTTTCTTT. The chain links TRBV6-5 to TRBJ1-1, with D tentatively TRBD1 (5 bases). CDR3 length equals 15 residues. Trimming cost V 6 bases and J 5 bases, with 19 bases left between them. Germline lookup yields CDR1 MNHEY and CDR2 SVGAGI.